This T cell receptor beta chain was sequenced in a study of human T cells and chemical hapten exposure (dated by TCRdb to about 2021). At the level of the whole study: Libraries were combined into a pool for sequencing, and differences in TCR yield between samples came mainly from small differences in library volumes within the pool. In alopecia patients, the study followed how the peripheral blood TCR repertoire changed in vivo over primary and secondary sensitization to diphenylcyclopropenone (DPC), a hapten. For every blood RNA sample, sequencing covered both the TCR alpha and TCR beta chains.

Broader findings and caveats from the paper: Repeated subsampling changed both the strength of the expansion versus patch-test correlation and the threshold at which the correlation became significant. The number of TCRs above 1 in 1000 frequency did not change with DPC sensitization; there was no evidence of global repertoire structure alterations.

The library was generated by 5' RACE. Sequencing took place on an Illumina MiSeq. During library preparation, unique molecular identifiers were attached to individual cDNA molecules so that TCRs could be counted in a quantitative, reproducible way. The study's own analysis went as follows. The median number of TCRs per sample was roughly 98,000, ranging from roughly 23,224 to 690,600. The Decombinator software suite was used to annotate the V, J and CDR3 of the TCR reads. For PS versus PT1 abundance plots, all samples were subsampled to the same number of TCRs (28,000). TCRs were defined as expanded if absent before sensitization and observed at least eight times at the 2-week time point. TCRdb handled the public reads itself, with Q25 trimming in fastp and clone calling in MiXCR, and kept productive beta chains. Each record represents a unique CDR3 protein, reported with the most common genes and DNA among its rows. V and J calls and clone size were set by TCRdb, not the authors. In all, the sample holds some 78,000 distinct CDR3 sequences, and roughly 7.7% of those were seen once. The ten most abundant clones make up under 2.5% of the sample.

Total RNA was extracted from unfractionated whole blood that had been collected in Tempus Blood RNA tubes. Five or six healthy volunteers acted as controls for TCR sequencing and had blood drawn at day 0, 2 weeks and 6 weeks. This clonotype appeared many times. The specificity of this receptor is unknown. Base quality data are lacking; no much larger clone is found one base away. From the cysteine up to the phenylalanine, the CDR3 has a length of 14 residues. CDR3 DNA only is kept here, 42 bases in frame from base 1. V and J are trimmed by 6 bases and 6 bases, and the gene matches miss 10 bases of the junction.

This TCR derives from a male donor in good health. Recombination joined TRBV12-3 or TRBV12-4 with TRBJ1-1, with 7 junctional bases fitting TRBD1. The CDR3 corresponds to CASSPPDRAPEAFF. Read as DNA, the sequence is TGTGCCAGCAGCCCCCCCGACAGGGCCCCTGAAGCTTTCTTT.